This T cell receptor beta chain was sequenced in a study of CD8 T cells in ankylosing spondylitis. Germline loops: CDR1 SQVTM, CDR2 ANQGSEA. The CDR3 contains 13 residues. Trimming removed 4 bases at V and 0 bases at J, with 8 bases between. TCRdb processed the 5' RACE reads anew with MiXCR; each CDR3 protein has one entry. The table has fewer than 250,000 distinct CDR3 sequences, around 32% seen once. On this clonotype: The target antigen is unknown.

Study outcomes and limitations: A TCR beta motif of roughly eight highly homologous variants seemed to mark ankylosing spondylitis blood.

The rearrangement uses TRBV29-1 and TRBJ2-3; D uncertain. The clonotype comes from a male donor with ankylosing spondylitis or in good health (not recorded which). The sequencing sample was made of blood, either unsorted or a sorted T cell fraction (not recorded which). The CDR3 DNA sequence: TGCAGCGTTGTCACCAGGAGCACAGATACGCAGTATTTT. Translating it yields CSVVTRSTDTQYF.